These 24 T cell receptor beta chains originate from one sample sequenced in a study of PD-L1 blockade in urothelial cancer. The protocol was immunoSEQ multiplex PCR, while the TCRdb copy is restricted to in-frame clones and leaves out a portion. The sample lists roughly 76,000 clones; roughly 90% were seen once. Time point reported: peripheral blood 6 weeks after treatment start. The sample was PBMCs, taken around atezolizumab (anti-PD-L1) treatment. The receptors here all came from a woman of 80 years or more with urothelial cancer.

The V gene is TRBV27, the J gene TRBJ2-1, with 9 positions matching TRBD1. Germline V gene data show CDR1 as MNHEY and CDR2 as SMNVEV (reference sequence). The J segment lost 0 bases and the V segment lost 0 bases, leaving 3 bases of the junction unmatched. This CDR3 is built from 17 residues. CDR3 bases: TGTGCCAGCAGTTTATCCGGGACAGGGAGCTCCTACAATGAGCAGTTCTTC. This sequence encodes CASSLSGTGSSYNEQFF.

This sequence joins TRBV27 and TRBJ2-5; maybe TRBD1 (6 bases). CDR1 and CDR2 (germline): MNHEY, SMNVEV (reference sequence). CDR3 length: 13 residues. Trimming stripped 8 bases from V and 5 bases from J, with 15 bases between. CDR3 DNA sequence: TGTGCCAGCCGCCCACAGGGTCGGGAGACCCAGTACTTC. The encoded protein is CASRPQGRETQYF.

In this sample, this clone turned up a few times. The chain employs TRBV5-1 and TRBJ2-1; 8 nucleotides line up with TRBD2. The CDR3 is made up of 14 amino acids. Germline V gene lookup returns CDR1 SGHRS and CDR2 YFSETQ. The V and J ends lost 1 base and 6 bases, in that order; junction bases with no gene match: 3. CDR3 coding DNA: TGCGCCAGCAGCTTGCGGGCGGGAGGCAATGAGCAGTTCTTC. Protein: CASSLRAGGNEQFF.

The chain couples TRBV6-5 to TRBJ1-1, with 8 nucleotides matching TRBD1. This CDR3 has 13 residues. With V trimmed by 8 bases and J by 10 bases, 12 bases remained unmatched. Germline assignment: CDR1 MNHEY and CDR2 SVGAGI. The CDR3 coding sequence is TGTGCCAGCGAGTCGAGCAGGGGGCTCGGAGCTTTCTTT. Its protein is CASESSRGLGAFF.

The J gene is TRBJ2-1, the V gene TRBV5-6, with unresolved D. Trimming took 6 bases from V and 8 from J, leaving 18 bases between them. Germline V lookup: CDR1 SGHDT, CDR2 YYEEEE. CDR3 length: 14 residues. This CDR3 is CASIKSFGVDEQFF. CDR3 in DNA: TGTGCCAGCATTAAGTCCTTCGGAGTCGATGAGCAGTTCTTC.

The chain couples TRBV19 to TRBJ2-1; 10 nucleotides match TRBD2. The CDR3 consists of 15 residues. Per germline, CDR1 LNHDA and CDR2 SQIVND (reference sequence). V shed 7 bases, J shed 5 bases, and the junction held 8 bases outside the gene matches. The chain's CDR3 is CASTKGLARNNEQFF. CDR3 sequence (DNA): TGTGCCAGTACTAAGGGACTAGCGAGGAACAATGAGCAGTTCTTC.

This chain joins TRBV15 and TRBJ1-2; the D gene is possibly TRBD1 (5 bases). Per the germline V gene, CDR1 is LNHNV and CDR2 is YYDKDF (reference sequence). V was trimmed by 3 bases and J by 5 bases, leaving 13 bases between them. The CDR3 has 14 amino acids. CDR3 residues: CATSRPQGPYGYTF. As DNA, the CDR3 is TGTGCCACCAGCAGGCCGCAGGGCCCATATGGCTACACCTTC.

The CDR3 sequence is CASSSGQGKGYTF. DNA of the CDR3: TGTGCCAGCAGCTCAGGACAGGGCAAAGGCTACACCTTC. J is TRBJ1-2 and V is TRBV5-6, with 8 bases fitting TRBD1. The germline V gene has CDR1 SGHDT and CDR2 YYEEEE. The CDR3 contains 13 residues. J gave up 8 bases and V 3 bases, and 6 bases lay outside the gene matches.

The chain uses TRBV10-1 and TRBJ1-1; 12 nucleotides align to TRBD1. CDR3 length: 15 residues. V lost 5 bases and J lost 5; bases outside the gene matches: 6. The germline V gene has CDR1 WNHNN and CDR2 SYGVQD (reference sequence). The DNA of the CDR3 is TGCGCCAGCAGTCCGGGACAGGGGGCGGATACTGAAGCTTTCTTT. It yields the protein CASSPGQGADTEAFF.

The rearrangement uses TRBV19 and TRBJ2-4; 11 bases match TRBD2. V lost 1 base to trimming and J lost 1 base; unmatched junction nucleotides: 9. Germline V lookup: CDR1 LNHDA, CDR2 SQIVND (reference sequence). This CDR3 contains 19 residues. CDR3 loop: CASSIGDQLAGVAKNIQYF. The DNA for the CDR3 is TGTGCCAGTAGTATAGGCGACCAACTAGCGGGAGTGGCCAAAAACATTCAGTACTTC.

The gene calls are TRBV30 and TRBJ1-5; 7 positions agree with TRBD1. Germline V lookup: CDR1 GTSNPN, CDR2 SVGIG (reference sequence). Trimming took 8 bases from V and 6 from J; bases not matched to a gene: 10. This CDR3 region has 13 residues. The DNA of the CDR3 is TGTGCCGCGGAGGAGGGGGCAGGTCAGCCCCAGCATTTT. This sequence encodes CAAEEGAGQPQHF.

This clone turned up a few times. The rearrangement joins TRBV7-9 to TRBJ1-1; weak D call: TRBD1 (6 bases). V lost 1 base, J lost 5 bases, and 11 bases lay in between. Germline V CDR1 and CDR2: SEHNR, FQNEAQ (reference sequence). This CDR3 contains 14 residues. The CDR3 spells CASSLEGGVTEAFF. DNA of the CDR3: TGTGCCAGCAGCTTAGAGGGGGGGGTTACTGAAGCTTTCTTT.

The chain links TRBV5-1 to TRBJ1-4; 9 bases match TRBD1. CDR1 and CDR2 from the germline V gene are SGHRS and YFSETQ. The CDR3 is 16 residues long. The junction had 9 bases not matched to a gene; V was cut back by 2 bases and J by 7 bases. The CDR3 DNA reads TGCGCCAGCAGCTTTACGACAGGGGGTGCTGGTGAAAAACTGTTTTTT. It specifies CASSFTTGGAGEKLFF.

J is TRBJ1-2 and V is TRBV30; D is possibly TRBD1 (5 bases). This CDR3 has 13 amino acids. V lost 3 bases and J lost 5, with 13 bases in between. Germline loops: CDR1 GTSNPN, CDR2 SVGIG (reference sequence). CDR3 loop: CAWRLGGNYGYTF. CDR3 coding DNA: TGTGCCTGGAGGTTGGGGGGGAATTATGGCTACACCTTC.

V is TRBV28 and J is TRBJ2-7; 10 bases agree with TRBD1. V gave up 10 bases and J gave up 2 bases; unmatched junction bases: 8. This CDR3 spans 14 amino acids. The germline CDR1 and CDR2 sequences are MDHEN and SYDVKM. As DNA, the CDR3 is TGTGCCACCAAGGGACAGGGGCTACCCTACGAGCAGTACTTC. Protein sequence: CATKGQGLPYEQYF.

The chain uses TRBV28 and TRBJ1-2; 7 bases agree with TRBD1. Losses at the gene ends were 5 bases for V and 3 bases for J; bases not matched to a gene: 9. Germline assignment: CDR1 MDHEN and CDR2 SYDVKM. This CDR3 has 15 amino acids. Here the CDR3 DNA reads TGTGCCAGCAGTGTCCGACAGGGTGGTTACTATGGCTACACCTTC. Translating it yields CASSVRQGGYYGYTF.

CDR3 DNA sequence: TGCGCCAGCAGTCCTACAGGGTCTTTCGTCAATCAGCCCCAGCATTTT. Protein product: CASSPTGSFVNQPQHF. V is TRBV10-2 and J is TRBJ1-5, with D tentatively TRBD1 (6 bases). The CDR3 runs to 16 residues. V lost 5 bases and J 3 bases, leaving 17 bases between the germline ends. Germline CDR1 reads WSHSY; CDR2 reads SAAADI.

This clone came up a few times. The V and J genes are TRBV2 and TRBJ1-2; 8 bases align to TRBD1. This CDR3 is built from 14 residues. J gave up 8 bases and V 7 bases, and 12 bases lay outside the gene matches. Germline values: CDR1 SNHLY, CDR2 FYNNEI. The CDR3 spells CASTLAWQGAGYTF. In nucleotides, the CDR3 is TGTGCCAGCACCCTGGCGTGGCAGGGGGCCGGCTACACCTTC.

Here the CDR3 reads CASRHPPNNEQFF. CDR3 nucleotides: TGTGCCAGCAGACACCCCCCCAACAATGAGCAGTTCTTC. This chain links TRBV6-5 with TRBJ2-1; D call uncertain. With 6 bases removed from V and 5 bases from J, the gap between germline ends came to 11 bases. Germline V gene lookup returns CDR1 MNHEY and CDR2 SVGAGI. The CDR3 is 13 amino acids.

The rearrangement joins TRBV9 to TRBJ2-1; TRBD2 agrees at 7 bases. Germline assignment: CDR1 SGDLS and CDR2 YYNGEE. Germline trimming cut 4 bases from V and 7 bases from J; bases unmatched to any gene: 11. This CDR3 has 15 amino acids. CDR3 sequence (DNA): TGTGCCAGCAGCCGACACAGAGCGGGAATTAATGAGCAGTTCTTC. Its protein is CASSRHRAGINEQFF.

The rearrangement links TRBV19 to TRBJ1-5, with D possibly being TRBD1 (6 bases). This CDR3 contains 16 residues. Between the trimmed V and J ends, which lost 0 bases and 0 bases, there was a span of 9 bases. CDR1 and CDR2 (germline): LNHDA, SQIVND (reference sequence). CDR3 bases: TGTGCCAGTAGTATAGAAGGCAGGGGTAGCAATCAGCCCCAGCATTTT. Its translation: CASSIEGRGSNQPQHF.

This chain links TRBV10-1 with TRBJ2-7, with D perhaps matching TRBD2 (6 bases). CDR3 length equals 15 residues. Germline CDR1 WNHNN, CDR2 SYGVQD (reference sequence). V was shortened by 2 bases and J by 4 bases, with 15 bases between the two germline ends. The CDR3 reads CASSEGGSPVYEQYF. As DNA, the CDR3 is TGCGCCAGCAGTGAGGGGGGGTCCCCTGTGTACGAGCAGTACTTC.

This chain joins TRBV5-1 and TRBJ2-1, with D maybe TRBD1 (6 bases). Germline CDR1 is SGHRS and CDR2 is YFSETQ. The CDR3 extends over 14 amino acids. V was cut by 4 bases and J by 10 bases, with 18 bases left in between. This CDR3 reads CASSLGQSSREQFF. The CDR3 bases are TGCGCCAGCAGCCTCGGACAGTCCTCCAGGGAGCAGTTCTTC. The full variable domain, its missing parts supplied by reference TRBV5-1 and TRBJ2-1, is KAGVTQTPRYLIKTRGQQVTLSCSPISGHRSVSWYQQTPGQGLQFLFEYFSETQRNKGNFPGRFSGRQFSNSRSEMNVSTLELGDSALYLCASSLGQSSREQFFGPGTRLTVL.

The rearrangement joins TRBV19 to TRBJ2-7; 8 nucleotides match TRBD1. J lost 2 bases, V lost 9 bases, and 3 bases had no gene match. Germline CDR1 is LNHDA and CDR2 is SQIVND (reference sequence). This CDR3 comprises 12 residues. CDR3 sequence (DNA): TGTGCCAGCGGACAGGGTGCCTACGAGCAGTACTTC. Translated: CASGQGAYEQYF.